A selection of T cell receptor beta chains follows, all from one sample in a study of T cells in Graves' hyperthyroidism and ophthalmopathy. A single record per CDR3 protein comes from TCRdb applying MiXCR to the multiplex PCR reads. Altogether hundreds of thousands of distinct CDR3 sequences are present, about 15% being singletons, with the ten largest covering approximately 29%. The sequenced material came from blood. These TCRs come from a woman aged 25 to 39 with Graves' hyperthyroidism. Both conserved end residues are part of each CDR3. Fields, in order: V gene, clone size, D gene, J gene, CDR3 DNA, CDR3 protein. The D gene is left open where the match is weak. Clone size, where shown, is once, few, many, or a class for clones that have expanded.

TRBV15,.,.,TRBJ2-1,TGTGCCACCAGCAGAGAACGAAATGAGCAGTTCTTC,CATSRERNEQFF
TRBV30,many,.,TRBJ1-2,TGTGCCTGGAGTGTAGGCGATCTAAGGGGCTTTGGCTACACCTTC,CAWSVGDLRGFGYTF
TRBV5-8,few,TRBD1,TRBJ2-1,TGTGCCACCTTTCCTGACAGGGGCAGCTCCTACAATGAGCAGTTCTTC,CATFPDRGSSYNEQFF
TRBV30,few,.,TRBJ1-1,TGTGCCTGGGCTTTAGGGGAAGTCGGGACTGAAGCTTTCTTT,CAWALGEVGTEAFF
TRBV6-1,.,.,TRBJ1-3,TGTGCCAGCATCGAGGGGGGCTCTGGAAACACCATATATTTT,CASIEGGSGNTIYF
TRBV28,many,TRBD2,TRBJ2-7,TGTGCCAGCAGTTCACCACTAGCGGGAGGCTCCGAGCAGTACTTC,CASSSPLAGGSEQYF
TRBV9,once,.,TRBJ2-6,TGTGCCAGCAGCAAGAACTCTGGGGCCAACGTCCTGACTTTC,CASSKNSGANVLTF
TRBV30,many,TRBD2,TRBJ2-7,TGTGCCTGGAGCAACGGTAAGGTAGCGGGCGGGGGCGAGCAGTACTTC,CAWSNGKVAGGGEQYF
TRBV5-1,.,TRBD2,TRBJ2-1,TGCGCCAGCGGCTTGCGGGGGACTAGCAGGGAGAATGAGCAGTTCTTC,CASGLRGTSRENEQFF
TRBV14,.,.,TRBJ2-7,TGTGCCAGCAGCCAAGACAAACCAGGCGTAATTTCCTACGAGCAGTACTTC,CASSQDKPGVISYEQYF
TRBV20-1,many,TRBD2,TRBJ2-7,TGCAGTGCTCCTAGCGGGACTAGCGGGAGTAGGACCTACGAGCAGTACTTC,CSAPSGTSGSRTYEQYF
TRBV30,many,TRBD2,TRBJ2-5,TGTGCCTGGAGTGTACTCCGGTCTAGCGGGAGAGAGACCCAGTACTTC,CAWSVLRSSGRETQYF
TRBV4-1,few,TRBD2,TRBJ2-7,TGCGCCAGCAGCCAGGGGACTAGCCGGGACGAGCAGTACTTC,CASSQGTSRDEQYF
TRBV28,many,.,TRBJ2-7,TGTGCCAGCAGTCCCGCAGGGTCCAGCTCCTACGAGCAGTACTTC,CASSPAGSSSYEQYF
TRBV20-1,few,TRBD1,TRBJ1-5,TGCAGTGCTACCAGGGGGCCCTACAATCAGCCCCAGCATTTT,CSATRGPYNQPQHF
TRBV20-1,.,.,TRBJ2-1,TGCAGTGCTAGAGCACCCACGGCGCAATCCTACAATGAGCAGTTCTTC,CSARAPTAQSYNEQFF
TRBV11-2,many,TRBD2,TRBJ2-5,TGTGCCAGCAGCCGATCAACTAGCGGGAGTATCCAGACCCAGTACTTC,CASSRSTSGSIQTQYF
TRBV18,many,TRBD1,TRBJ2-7,TGTGCCAGCTCAGTCGGGACAGGCTACGAGCAGTACTTC,CASSVGTGYEQYF
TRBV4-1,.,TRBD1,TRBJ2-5,TGCGCCAGCAGCCAAACCGTAATCACAGGGGGCGCGTTCCAGGAGACCCAGTACTTC,CASSQTVITGGAFQETQYF
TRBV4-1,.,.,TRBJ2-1,TGCGCCAGCAGCCGACAAACTGGGGTTGGTGAGCAGTTCTTC,CASSRQTGVGEQFF
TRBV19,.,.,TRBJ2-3,TGTGCCAGTAGTATAGCGCCCGACCAGGTAGCAGATACGCAGTATTTT,CASSIAPDQVADTQYF
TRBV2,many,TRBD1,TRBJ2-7,TGTGCCAGCCTCGGGACAGGGGATTACGAGCAGTACTTC,CASLGTGDYEQYF
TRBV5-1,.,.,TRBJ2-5,TGCGCCAGCAGCAAGGGGCGCACGCAAGAGACCCAGTACTTC,CASSKGRTQETQYF
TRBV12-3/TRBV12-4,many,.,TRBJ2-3,TGTGCCAGCAGTCACGACAGATTCACAGATACGCAGTATTTT,CASSHDRFTDTQYF
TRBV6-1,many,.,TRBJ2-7,TGTGCCAGCAGTTCTCTGGGCCTCTCCTACGAGCAGTACTTC,CASSSLGLSYEQYF
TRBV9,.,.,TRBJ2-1,TGTGCCAGCAGCGTAGGCAGAGGAAGCTCCTACAATGAGCAGTTCTTC,CASSVGRGSSYNEQFF
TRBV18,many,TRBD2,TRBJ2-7,TGTGCCAGCTCACCAGGGGCGGGAGAAAGCTACGAGCAGTACTTC,CASSPGAGESYEQYF
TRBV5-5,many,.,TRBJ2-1,TGTGCCAGCAGCACCTTAAGGGGTTTTTACAATGAGCAGTTCTTC,CASSTLRGFYNEQFF
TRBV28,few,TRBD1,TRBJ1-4,TGTGCCAGCAGTTTATCCCTACAGGGGGCTCAAGAAAAACTGTTTTTT,CASSLSLQGAQEKLFF
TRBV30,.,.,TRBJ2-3,TGTGCCTGGAGCAGGACATTAAAGACCCAAGAGACGCAGTATTTT,CAWSRTLKTQETQYF
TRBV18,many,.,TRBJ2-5,TGTGCCAGCTCCCCCTTTTCGGCAGGTCGGAAGGAGACCCAGTACTTC,CASSPFSAGRKETQYF
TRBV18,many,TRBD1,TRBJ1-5,TGTGCCAGCTCAGCCGGGGACAGGGGAATGGTTCAGCCCCAGCATTTT,CASSAGDRGMVQPQHF
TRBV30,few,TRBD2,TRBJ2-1,TGTGCCCGCCCTCACCCCGCGGCGGGAGTTCAGGAGCAGTTCTTC,CARPHPAAGVQEQFF
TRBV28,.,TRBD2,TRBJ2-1,TGTGCCAGCAGTTCCACCGGGACTAGCGGGACCTCCTACAATGAGCAGTTCTTC,CASSSTGTSGTSYNEQFF
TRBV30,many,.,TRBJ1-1,TGTGCCTGGAGGCGCCTCGAACGCACTGAAGCTTTCTTT,CAWRRLERTEAFF
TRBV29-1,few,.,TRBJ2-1,TGCAGCGTTGACAGGGGCATGAATGAGCAGTTCTTC,CSVDRGMNEQFF
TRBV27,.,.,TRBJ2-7,TGTGCCAGCAGTTTATCAGGACACTCTCACGAGCAGTACTTC,CASSLSGHSHEQYF
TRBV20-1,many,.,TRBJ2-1,TGCAGTGCCAGTGCCCCCTACAATGAGCAGTTCTTC,CSASAPYNEQFF
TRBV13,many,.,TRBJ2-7,TGTGCCAGCAGCTGGGCCGAGGGGGGCGCAGCCTACGAGCAGTACTTC,CASSWAEGGAAYEQYF